This passage covers 22 T cell receptor beta chains from one sample sequenced in a study of chemoradiotherapy in HPV16-positive cancers (dated by TCRdb to about 2022). The library was obtained by the immunoSEQ multiplex PCR assay. Entries here come from immuneACCESS through TCRdb and include only in-frame sequences with V and J called. Some clones fail to appear in such tables; in the studies checked, an unresolved V gene covers under half of the shortfall, and the cause of the remainder is unknown. The sample table holds almost 3,000 clones, of which over 75% were seen once. Jointly, the top ten make up 3.5% to 4% of the sample. Source: tumor tissue, taken from a patient who underwent chemoradiotherapy. Receptors were obtained from a human donor with HPV-associated anogenital cancer.

The chain couples TRBV7-9 to TRBJ2-7; no firm D call. V lost 5 bases and J 4 bases, leaving 6 bases between the germline ends. Germline V gene sequence: CDR1 SEHNR, CDR2 FQNEAQ (reference sequence). CDR3 length: 11 amino acids. The CDR3 spells CASSPGYEQYF. The CDR3, as DNA: TGTGCCAGCAGCCCCGGATACGAGCAGTACTTC.

V is TRBV5-1 and J is TRBJ1-1, with D tentatively TRBD1 (5 bases). Deletions cut 0 bases from V and 8 bases from J, with 11 bases between. Germline CDR1 reads SGHRS; CDR2 reads YFSETQ. The CDR3 loop spans 13 amino acids. The DNA for the CDR3 is TGCGCCAGCAGCTTGGAACAGGCAAACGAAGCTTTCTTT. As protein: CASSLEQANEAFF.

The chain links TRBV4-1 to TRBJ1-4; TRBD1 agrees at 7 bases. The CDR3 has 18 residues. The germline gives CDR1 MGHRA, CDR2 YSYEKL. V dropped 0 bases and J dropped 6; count of bases not matched to a gene: 13. The CDR3 loop reads CASSQDRVMTGWDEKLFF. CDR3 in DNA: TGCGCCAGCAGCCAAGACCGCGTAATGACAGGGTGGGATGAAAAACTGTTTTTT.

The genes are TRBV5-4 and TRBJ2-1, with TRBD2 as a possible D gene (6 bases). Trimming left V 3 bases short and J 1 base short, with 11 bases between. CDR3 length: 15 amino acids. Germline-derived CDR1 and CDR2 are SGHNT and YYREEE (reference sequence). DNA of the CDR3: TGTGCCAGCAGCTCCTTCGGGGGTTCCTACAATGAGCAGTTCTTC. Its translation is CASSSFGGSYNEQFF.

The chain joins TRBV7-7 to TRBJ2-7; the match to TRBD1 covers 8 bases. This CDR3 comprises 13 residues. In germline, CDR1 is SSHAT, CDR2 FNYEAQ (reference sequence). V lost 5 bases and J lost 6; bases outside the gene matches: 6. The CDR3: CASSKDRETEQYF. The CDR3 DNA reads TGTGCCAGCAGCAAGGACAGGGAAACCGAGCAGTACTTC.

V is TRBV29-1 and J is TRBJ2-1; the D gene could be TRBD1 or TRBD2 (6 bases each). The CDR3 length is 14 residues. V was shortened by 7 bases and J by 6 bases, with 19 bases between the two germline ends. CDR1 is SQVTM, CDR2 ANQGSEA, per germline. The CDR3 sequence is CSARQEGTANEQFF. The CDR3 DNA is TGCAGCGCCAGACAGGAAGGGACTGCCAATGAGCAGTTCTTC.

The chain has TRBV9 and TRBJ2-7; no definite D call. V lost 2 bases to trimming and J lost 3 bases, with 6 bases between them. The CDR3 sequence is 12 residues long. Germline V lookup: CDR1 SGDLS, CDR2 YYNGEE. The CDR3 DNA reads as TGTGCCAGCAGCGTGAGCGACTACGAGCAGTACTTC. Translation: CASSVSDYEQYF.

The gene calls are TRBV18 and TRBJ1-5; possible D gene TRBD1, 5 bases. CDR3 length equals 15 residues. Trimming took off 0 bases at V and 5 bases at J, with 11 bases between the two ends. Germline V gene lookup returns CDR1 KGHSH and CDR2 LQKENI. CDR3 residues: CASSPPEGADQPQHF. CDR3 nucleotide sequence: TGTGCCAGCTCACCACCCGAAGGGGCGGATCAGCCCCAGCATTTT.

The rearrangement links TRBV18 to TRBJ2-7; D may match TRBD1 or TRBD2 (5 bases each). With 2 bases removed from V and 11 bases from J, the gap between germline ends came to 16 bases. This CDR3 has 13 amino acids. The V gene's germline CDR1 is KGHSH and CDR2 LQKENI. In nucleotides, the CDR3 is TGTGCCAGCTCACCAAACCGGGACGATCAGGAGTACTTC. Translated: CASSPNRDDQEYF.

This chain connects TRBV5-1 to TRBJ2-3; 8 nucleotides agree with TRBD2. This CDR3 comprises 14 residues. CDR1 and CDR2 from the germline V gene are SGHRS and YFSETQ. With V trimmed by 2 bases and J by 3 bases, 2 bases remained unmatched. The CDR3 loop reads CASSFSGATDTQYF. In nucleotides, the CDR3 is TGCGCCAGCAGCTTTAGCGGGGCGACAGATACGCAGTATTTT.

This rearrangement joins TRBV10-3 to TRBJ2-7, with D unresolved. Per germline, CDR1 ENHRY and CDR2 SYGVKD. CDR3 length: 13 residues. The V gene lost 7 bases and the J gene lost 0 bases, with 10 bases spanning the gap. This CDR3 is CAITPELSYEQYF. The DNA of the CDR3 is TGTGCCATCACGCCGGAGCTCTCCTACGAGCAGTACTTC.

The V and J genes are TRBV7-2 and TRBJ2-1, with TRBD1 matching 9 bases. With V trimmed by 8 bases and J by 10 bases, 12 bases remained unmatched. The germline CDR1 and CDR2 sequences are SGHTA and FQGNSA. The CDR3 is 14 amino acids. In nucleotides, the CDR3 is TGTGCCAGCGGGACCCGGGACAGGGCTTGGGAGCAGTTCTTC. Translating it yields CASGTRDRAWEQFF.

This clone has just one count. The chain's CDR3 is CAWSVGGRYSSGNTIYF. The CDR3 nucleotides read TGTGCCTGGAGTGTAGGCGGACGCTACAGCTCTGGAAACACCATATATTTT. The chain couples TRBV30 to TRBJ1-3; D is ambiguous. Trimming left V 0 bases short and J 0 bases short, with 15 bases between. The CDR3 has 17 amino acids. Germline V gives CDR1 GTSNPN, CDR2 SVGIG (reference sequence).

The J gene is TRBJ1-4, the V gene TRBV9; possible D gene TRBD1, 5 bases. The CDR3 has 15 residues. CDR1 is SGDLS and CDR2 is YYNGEE in the germline V gene. V lost 0 bases and J 5 bases, leaving 11 bases between the germline ends. Here the CDR3 reads CASSVDFGGNEKLFF. The CDR3 DNA follows: TGTGCCAGCAGCGTAGATTTTGGGGGGAATGAAAAACTGTTTTTT.

The rearrangement uses TRBV6-4 and TRBJ2-3; D gene ambiguous. Trimming shortened V by 0 bases and J by 2 bases, and 3 bases separated the two germline ends. CDR3 length equals 13 residues. Looked up from germline, CDR1 is MRHNA and CDR2 is SNTAGT. CDR3 amino acids: CASSDSDTDTQYF. As DNA, the CDR3 is TGTGCCAGCAGTGACTCGGACACAGATACGCAGTATTTT.

The rearrangement links TRBV11-2 to TRBJ1-1; D call uncertain. Trimming stripped 0 bases from V and 1 base from J, with 9 bases between. Germline V gene lookup returns CDR1 SGHAT and CDR2 FQNNGV. The CDR3 consists of 15 residues. In DNA, the CDR3 is TGTGCCAGCAGCTTAGACCCCTCGCCGAACACTGAAGCTTTCTTT. Translation gives CASSLDPSPNTEAFF.

This clone was seen more than once but under ten times. The chain links TRBV6-1 to TRBJ1-2, with 7 bases fitting TRBD1. Trimming at V came to 4 bases and at J to 0 bases, leaving 5 bases not matched to a gene. CDR1 is MNHNS, CDR2 SASEGT, per germline. The CDR3 loop spans 15 amino acids. DNA of the CDR3: TGTGCCAGCAGTGTCGCCGGGACAGCTAACTATGGCTACACCTTC. It is translated as CASSVAGTANYGYTF.

This chain uses TRBV28 with TRBJ1-3; D gene ambiguous. CDR1 MDHEN and CDR2 SYDVKM come from the germline V gene. Trimming cost V 2 bases and J 0 bases, with 5 bases left between them. This CDR3 has 14 amino acids. CDR3 DNA: TGTGCCAGCAGTTTACCCTCCTCTGGAAACACCATATATTTT. Encoded protein: CASSLPSSGNTIYF.

The J gene is TRBJ2-5, the V gene TRBV9, with D uncertain. Trimming shortened V by 3 bases and J by 7 bases, and 16 bases separated the two germline ends. The CDR3 totals 14 residues. Germline lookup yields CDR1 SGDLS and CDR2 YYNGEE. The CDR3 bases are TGTGCCAGCAGCGGCACCAATCCAGTGGGGACCCAGTACTTC. This gives the protein CASSGTNPVGTQYF.

This chain connects TRBV28 to TRBJ1-1, with D perhaps TRBD1 (6 bases). Germline V gives CDR1 MDHEN, CDR2 SYDVKM. V was cut by 6 bases and J by 0 bases, with 11 bases left in between. The CDR3 is 14 amino acids. This chain's CDR3 is CASSIGGVNTEAFF. In nucleotides, the CDR3 is TGTGCCAGCAGCATAGGGGGGGTGAACACTGAAGCTTTCTTT.

The chain employs TRBV4-3 and TRBJ2-7, with D maybe TRBD1 (5 bases). This CDR3 spans 16 amino acids. Germline V gene sequence: CDR1 LGHNA, CDR2 YSLEER. V lost 0 bases, J lost 2 bases, and 14 bases lay in between. The CDR3 is CASSQDWQGVTYEQYF. The DNA for the CDR3 is TGCGCCAGCAGCCAAGATTGGCAGGGTGTCACCTACGAGCAGTACTTC.

This chain links TRBV7-3 with TRBJ2-5, with 9 nucleotides matching TRBD2. The CDR3 sequence is 15 residues long. V lost 2 bases and J lost 1; bases outside the gene matches: 2. Germline V gene lookup returns CDR1 SGHTA and CDR2 FQGTGA. The CDR3 DNA follows: TGTGCCAGCAGCTTAGCGGGGGGGTTCCAAGAGACCCAGTACTTC. Translating gives CASSLAGGFQETQYF. The full variable domain, completed using reference TRBV7-3 and TRBJ2-5, is GAGVSQTPSNKVTEKGKYVELRCDPISGHTALYWYRQSLGQGPEFLIYFQGTGAADDSGLPNDRFFAVRPEGSVSTLKIQRTERGDSAVYLCASSLAGGFQETQYFGPGTRLLVL.